This TCR beta chain comes out of a study of T-cell memory formation after mild COVID-19. Overall study results and limits: Clones from the second wave (peaking day 37) had unconfirmed SARS-CoV-2 specificity. That cross-reactive memory joined was suggested by some responding clones appearing in pre-infection memory.

This clonotype was detected many times. Its antigen is not identified. TCRdb processed the 5' RACE reads anew with MiXCR; each CDR3 protein has one entry. Of around 300,000 distinct CDR3 sequences in the sample, more than 13% are singletons; the top ten hold roughly 23%. Between the trimmed V and J ends, which lost 3 bases and 5 bases, there was a span of 8 bases. Germline V gives CDR1 LNHNV, CDR2 YYDKDF (reference sequence). CDR3 length: 13 amino acids. Sequenced material: PBMCs or a T cell subset sorted from them (not recorded which). This chain connects TRBV15 to TRBJ1-5, with D perhaps matching TRBD1 (6 bases). The source of this sequence is a young man who had mild COVID-19 (a few samples of this study predate the infection). Cell type and time point are not known. DNA of the CDR3: TGTGCCACCAGCAGCAGGGGTGATCAGCCCCAGCATTTT. Amino acid sequence: CATSSRGDQPQHF.